Each of the 7 T cell receptor beta chains below was sequenced from the same sample in a study of vaccination and CD4 T cells after COVID-19. The study sequenced cultured CD4+ T cell DNA using the Oncomine TCR Beta short-read assay. From the PCR reads, TCRdb called clonotypes with MiXCR, one entry per CDR3 protein. The sample includes more than 9,000 distinct CDR3 sequences, roughly 70% of them seen just once. As to treatment: roughly 10-day PBMC culture with coronavirus spike peptide pools or control peptides (ViraFEST assay). Their specific antigens are unknown. Specimen: CD4+ T cells from blood, cultured in vitro. The origin of the receptors is a human donor who had recovered from COVID-19.

This sequence joins TRBV6-2 or TRBV6-3 and TRBJ2-3; D is undetermined. The CDR3 is 18 amino acids. Germline V gene data show CDR1 as MNHEY and CDR2 as SVGEGT. V was cut by 0 bases and J by 0 bases, with 16 bases left in between. The CDR3 protein is CASSYSRGLSLSTDTQYF. In nucleotides, the CDR3 is TGTGCCAGCAGTTACTCGAGAGGTCTTTCCCTTAGCACAGATACGCAGTATTTT.

This chain connects TRBV28 to TRBJ1-5, with a tentative D call TRBD1 (6 bases). V lost 3 bases to trimming and J lost 6 bases, with 18 bases between them. This CDR3 has 16 amino acids. Germline V lookup: CDR1 MDHEN, CDR2 SYDVKM. The CDR3 sequence is CASSLELGAGGQPQHF. The CDR3 bases are TGTGCCAGCAGTTTGGAGTTGGGGGCCGGGGGTCAGCCCCAGCATTTT.

V and J are TRBV10-2 and TRBJ2-1; 8 positions agree with TRBD2. CDR1 is WSHSY, CDR2 SAAADI, per germline. With 4 bases clipped from V and 3 bases from J, the junction kept 2 bases outside the gene matches. There are 14 residues in the CDR3. CDR3 sequence: CASSVTSVYNEQFF. For the CDR3, the DNA is TGCGCCAGCAGTGTGACTAGCGTCTACAATGAGCAGTTCTTC.

This clonotype occurred a few times. This chain links TRBV10-1 with TRBJ2-5, with no clear D. The germline CDR1 and CDR2 sequences are WNHNN and SYGVQD (reference sequence). With 1 base removed from V and 1 base from J, the gap between germline ends came to 7 bases. The CDR3 runs to 14 residues. DNA of the CDR3: TGCGCCAGCAGTGAGTTCGGAGTCCAAGAGACCCAGTACTTC. This codes for CASSEFGVQETQYF.

This clonotype was seen a single time. The chain carries TRBV15 and TRBJ2-1; TRBD2 aligns across 8 bases. CDR1 and CDR2 from the germline V gene are LNHNV and YYDKDF (reference sequence). The CDR3 has 16 amino acids. J was trimmed by 2 bases and V by 0 bases; bases with no gene match: 3. The CDR3 nucleotides read TGTGCCACCAGCAGAGATGGGCGGGGGGCCTACAATGAGCAGTTCTTC. Its protein product is CATSRDGRGAYNEQFF. The variable domain in full, completed from reference TRBV15 and TRBJ2-1, reads DAMVIQNPRYQVTQFGKPVTLSCSQTLNHNVMYWYQQKSSQAPKLLFHYYDKDFNNEADTPDNFQSRRPNTSFCFLDIRSPGLGDTAMYLCATSRDGRGAYNEQFFGPGTRLTVL.

The chain recombines TRBV2 with TRBJ1-1; no firm D call. The CDR3 covers 12 residues. The germline V gene has CDR1 SNHLY and CDR2 FYNNEI. With 4 bases removed from V and 3 bases from J, the gap between germline ends came to 6 bases. CDR3 DNA: TGTGCCAGCAGTGCGTACGACACTGAAGCTTTCTTT. Protein product: CASSAYDTEAFF. The whole variable domain, filled in from reference TRBV2 and TRBJ1-1, reads EPEVTQTPSHQVTQMGQEVILRCVPISNHLYFYWYRQILGQKVEFLVSFYNNEISEKSEIFDDQFSVERPDGSNFTLKIRSTKLEDSAMYFCASSAYDTEAFFGQGTRLTVV.

The chain has TRBV6-1 and TRBJ2-1; TRBD2 agrees at 9 bases. The ends lost 2 bases at V and 4 bases at J; junction bases unmatched: 3. The CDR3 extends over 15 amino acids. Germline CDR1 MNHNS, CDR2 SASEGT. In nucleotides, the CDR3 is TGTGCCAGCAGTGAACTGGCGGGGGGGTACAATGAGCAGTTCTTC. Amino acid sequence: CASSELAGGYNEQFF.